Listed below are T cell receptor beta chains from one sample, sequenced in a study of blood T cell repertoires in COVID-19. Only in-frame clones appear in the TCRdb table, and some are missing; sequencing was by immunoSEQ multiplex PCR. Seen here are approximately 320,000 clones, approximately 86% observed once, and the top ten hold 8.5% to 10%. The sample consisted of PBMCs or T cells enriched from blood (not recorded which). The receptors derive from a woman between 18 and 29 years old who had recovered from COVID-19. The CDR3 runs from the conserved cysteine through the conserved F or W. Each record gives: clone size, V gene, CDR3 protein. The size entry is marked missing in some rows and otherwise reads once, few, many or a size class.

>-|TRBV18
CASSSPEQGDGYTF
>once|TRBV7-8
CASSLIQGSDTEAFF
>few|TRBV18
CASSLFTGTAYEQYF
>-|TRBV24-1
CATQFPPITGQPYDGTEAFF
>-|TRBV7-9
CASSTPQTEAFF
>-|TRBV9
CASSVEGVNGEQFF
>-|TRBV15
CATSRGDRVPNYGYTF
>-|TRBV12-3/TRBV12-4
CASSITYEQYF
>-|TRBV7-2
CASSLARTGGNGYTF
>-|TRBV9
CASSVSGTSKNEQFF
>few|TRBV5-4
CASSRTPTSGEQTQYF
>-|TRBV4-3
CASSRVASGSDTQYF
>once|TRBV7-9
CASSPQGIVLGGTF